This note documents a single T cell receptor (beta chain) sequence. It has no known antigen specificity. These data come from a study of T cells expressing NK-cell markers (dated by TCRdb to the early 2020s). Notes on the research overall: Eight or nine donors provided sorted CD3+CD56+NKG2C+, CD3+CD56+NKG2C- and CD3+CD56-NKG2C+ T-cell subsets, whose TCR beta-chain repertoires were profiled. Of the eight sequenced donors, seven were found to be HCMV-seropositive and one was found to be HCMV-seronegative. All eight donors whose samples were sequenced were randomly selected healthy volunteers, three of them men and five women. Libraries were sequenced as 2 x 150 bp reads on Illumina HiSeq 2000/2500, MiSeq or NextSeq.

The CDR3 runs 15 residues from the cysteine to the phenylalanine. The DNA sequence is not available. Via the germline V gene, CDR1 is SGHNT and CDR2 YENEEA. Study-level results and caveats: For roughly six donors, the dominant CD3+CD56+NKG2C+ clonotypes were among the top 10 CD8+ clonotypes and accounted for 1.0-7.0% of CD8+ T cells. Those dominant clonotypes were again the most abundant among CD3+CD56-NKG2C+ cells in a few donors, at about 28.3-65%. Whether the expanded NKG2C-expressing T cell clones were specific for HCMV antigens was left unclear.

Sequencing took place on an Illumina HiSeq 2000. TCR beta cDNA libraries were prepared using 5'RACE template switching, which introduced a universal primer site and unique molecular identifiers. Priming for cDNA synthesis came from the TCR beta constant segment, and two successive PCR amplification steps followed. From the authors' description of their analysis: MIGEC was used to demultiplex reads and group reads by UMI, and MiTCR was used to assemble and quantify clonotypes. To exclude erroneous sequences, any TCR cDNA sequence not supported by at least two reads was discarded. The tcR package was used for downstream repertoire analysis, and clonotypes were matched across fractions by CDR3 nucleotide sequence plus V segment. VDJmatch was used to annotate antigen specificity against VDJdb, with one amino acid substitution in CDR3 permitted. Reads reprocessed by TCRdb are summarized as one entry per CDR3 protein sequence, and DNA is absent. None of the V and J calls come from the authors' own analysis; TCRdb made them. The sample table records about 390,000 distinct CDR3 sequences. The ten largest clones capture around 10% of the sample.

A commercial ELISA kit detecting HCMV-specific IgG in serum was used to determine HCMV serostatus. Peripheral blood mononuclear cells were isolated from blood by Ficoll density gradient centrifugation. Source material: blood T cells: a sorted CD56 or NKG2C T cell subset, CD4+ or CD8+ T cells, or bulk PBMC T cells (not recorded which). This receptor was obtained from a woman aged 50 to 65 in good health. Donor details come from another sample of the same person, matched by shared clones. In this chain, TRBV11-3 is recombined with TRBJ2-1; TCRdb outputs TRBD1, but without DNA this stays unchecked. The CDR3 protein sequence reads: CASFGGGKVGNEQFF.